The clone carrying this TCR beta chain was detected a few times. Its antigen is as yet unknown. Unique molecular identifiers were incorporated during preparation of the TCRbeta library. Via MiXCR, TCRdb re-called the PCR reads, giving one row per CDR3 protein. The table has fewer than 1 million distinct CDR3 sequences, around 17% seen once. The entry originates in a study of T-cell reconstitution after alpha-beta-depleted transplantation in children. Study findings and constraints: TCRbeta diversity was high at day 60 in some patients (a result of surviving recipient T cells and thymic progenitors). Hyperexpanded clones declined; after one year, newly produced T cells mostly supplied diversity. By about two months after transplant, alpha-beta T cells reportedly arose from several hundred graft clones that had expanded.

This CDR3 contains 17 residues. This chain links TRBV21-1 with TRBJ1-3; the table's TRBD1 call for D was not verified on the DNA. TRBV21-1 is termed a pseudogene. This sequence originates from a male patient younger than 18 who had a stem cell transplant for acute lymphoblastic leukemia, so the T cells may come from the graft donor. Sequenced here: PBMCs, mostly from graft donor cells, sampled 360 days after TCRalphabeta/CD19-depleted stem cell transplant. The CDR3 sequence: CASSFQQGMLSGNTIYF. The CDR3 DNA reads TGTGCCAGCAGCTTTCAACAGGGGATGCTCTCTGGAAACACCATATATTTT.